The 32 T cell receptor beta chains below all came from one sample that was sequenced in a study of response to subunit inactivated influenza vaccine. TCRdb itself ran the RT-PCR reads through MiXCR, one entry per CDR3 protein. The sample records approximately 700,000 distinct CDR3 sequences, around 14% being singletons. Sequences were derived from PBMCs from blood, sampled about 13 days after vaccination. The receptors derive from a man between 50 and 59 years old who received an inactivated influenza vaccine.

In its sample, this clonotype was seen a few times. The chain combines TRBV18 with TRBJ2-2; no clear D gene. Germline CDR1 and CDR2: KGHSH and LQKENI. The CDR3 totals 12 residues. Trimming took off 5 bases at V and 6 bases at J, with 7 bases between the two ends. The CDR3 nucleotides read TGTGCCAGCTCAGCCCTTGCCGGGGAGCTGTTTTTT. Residues: CASSALAGELFF.

The V call is TRBV3-1, the J call TRBJ2-6, with D tentatively TRBD1 or TRBD2 (5 bases each). This CDR3 comprises 16 residues. Per the germline V gene, CDR1 is LGHDT and CDR2 is YNNKEL (reference sequence). The V end was cut by 7 bases, the J end by 0 bases, with 13 bases between. CDR3 nucleotide sequence: TGTGCCAGCATCGACGGGGCGATCTCTGGGGCCAACGTCCTGACTTTC. Residues: CASIDGAISGANVLTF.

The chain uses TRBV12-3 or TRBV12-4 and TRBJ2-1; D unclear. V shed 8 bases and J shed 8 bases, with 13 bases lying between them. The CDR3 is 12 residues long. The CDR3 region is CASEEQDHEQFF. For the CDR3, the DNA is TGTGCCAGCGAGGAGCAAGACCATGAGCAGTTCTTC.

The DNA of the CDR3 is TGTGCCAGCAGTTATGGGGAGTCTGGAAACACCATATATTTT. Translating gives CASSYGESGNTIYF. The chain employs TRBV28 and TRBJ1-3; D gene ambiguous. The CDR3 sequence is 14 residues long. V was shortened by 4 bases and J by 1 base, with 8 bases between the two germline ends. Germline V gene data show CDR1 as MDHEN and CDR2 as SYDVKM.

Only a few counts were recorded for this clonotype. This sequence joins TRBV28 and TRBJ2-5, with D possibly being TRBD2 (5 bases). V gave up 5 bases and J gave up 4 bases, with 11 bases separating them. CDR3 length: 13 residues. CDR1 and CDR2 (germline): MDHEN, SYDVKM. CDR3 in amino acids: CASSNYRGETQYF. In nucleotides, the CDR3 is TGTGCCAGCAGTAACTATCGGGGAGAGACCCAGTACTTC.

The table lists this clonotype with a few counts. The chain uses TRBV7-2 and TRBJ2-1, with D hard to call. Between the trimmed V and J ends, which lost 1 base and 4 bases, there was a span of 11 bases. The CDR3 is 15 amino acids. Germline V gene data show CDR1 as SGHTA and CDR2 as FQGNSA. CDR3 residues: CASSLVSTQYNEQFF. CDR3 sequence (DNA): TGTGCCAGCAGCTTAGTTTCAACTCAATACAATGAGCAGTTCTTC.

This clonotype was recorded at least ten times. The rearrangement joins TRBV20-1 to TRBJ2-1, with 8 bases identical to TRBD2. The CDR3 is 15 amino acids. Trimming took 1 base from V and 2 from J; bases not matched to a gene: 4. Germline CDR1 DFQATT, CDR2 SNEGSKA (reference sequence). CDR3 bases: TGCAGTGCTAGAGTTGGGCGGGGGGCCTACAATGAGCAGTTCTTC. Its protein is CSARVGRGAYNEQFF.

This clonotype was counted ten times or more. The CDR3 coding sequence is TGTGCCAGCAGCCAGACTTCAGGGATCCGGGCAGATACGCAGTATTTT. Protein sequence: CASSQTSGIRADTQYF. This sequence joins TRBV14 and TRBJ2-3; weak D call: TRBD1 (5 bases). CDR1 is SGHDN and CDR2 is FVKESK in the germline V gene. This CDR3 spans 16 amino acids. Trimming cost V 3 bases and J 4 bases, with 17 bases left between them. Together with reference TRBV14 and TRBJ2-3, the CDR3 gives the full variable domain: EAGVTQFPSHSVIEKGQTVTLRCDPISGHDNLYWYRRVMGKEIKFLLHFVKESKQDESGMPNNRFLAERTGGTYSTLKVQPAELEDSGVYFCASSQTSGIRADTQYFGPGTRLTVL.

The chain is built from TRBV7-3 and TRBJ2-4; 8 nucleotides align to TRBD1. V shed 5 bases and J 10 bases; nucleotides not matched to a gene: 7. Per the germline V gene, CDR1 is SGHTA and CDR2 is FQGTGA. This CDR3 has 13 residues. The DNA for the CDR3 is TGTGCCAGCAGCCCAGGGGGCCGGGGAATTCAGTACTTC. The encoded protein is CASSPGGRGIQYF.

The genes are TRBV6-5 and TRBJ2-6, with 9 bases aligning to TRBD1. Germline V lookup: CDR1 MNHEY, CDR2 SVGAGI. There are 18 residues in the CDR3. Trimming cost V 2 bases and J 1 base; bases outside gene matches: 6. The CDR3 here is CASSYETGGWSGANVLTF. CDR3 in DNA: TGTGCCAGCAGTTACGAGACAGGGGGTTGGTCTGGGGCCAACGTCCTGACTTTC.

In its sample, this clonotype was seen many times. The chain employs TRBV7-8 and TRBJ2-7; D unresolved. Looked up from germline, CDR1 is SGHVS and CDR2 is FQNEAQ. Trimming took 0 bases from V and 3 from J, leaving 9 bases between them. CDR3 length equals 14 residues. CDR3 coding DNA: TGTGCCAGCAGCTTAGCCCCCCATGGCTACGAGCAGTACTTC. This translates into CASSLAPHGYEQYF.

The V gene is TRBV12-3 or TRBV12-4, the J gene TRBJ2-1; weak D call: TRBD2 (5 bases). V was cut by 5 bases and J by 7 bases, with 12 bases left in between. The CDR3 extends over 13 amino acids. The CDR3, as DNA: TGTGCCAGCAGTGGGAGAGGTTTAAATGAGCAGTTCTTC. This sequence encodes CASSGRGLNEQFF.

The V and J genes are TRBV15 and TRBJ1-5; weak D call: TRBD1 (6 bases). The germline V gene encodes CDR1 LNHNV and CDR2 YYDKDF (reference sequence). The length of the CDR3 is 14 residues. The V end was cut by 4 bases, the J end by 2 bases, with 9 bases between. CDR3 bases: TGTGCCACCAGCACTCGACAGGGCAATCAGCCCCAGCATTTT. Amino acid sequence: CATSTRQGNQPQHF.

This clonotype was detected a few times. The chain carries TRBV15 and TRBJ2-1, with a possible D match to TRBD1 (6 bases). Germline V gives CDR1 LNHNV, CDR2 YYDKDF (reference sequence). This CDR3 is built from 14 residues. Between the trimmed V and J ends, which lost 7 bases and 4 bases, there was a span of 14 bases. The CDR3 region is CATTKDRLYNEQFF. The CDR3 DNA reads as TGTGCCACCACCAAGGACAGACTATACAATGAGCAGTTCTTC.

This clonotype came up many times. V is TRBV12-3 or TRBV12-4 and J is TRBJ1-5; D uncertain. The V end was cut by 6 bases, the J end by 2 bases, with 11 bases between. The CDR3 spans 14 residues. CDR3 in amino acids: CASSLDGGNQPQHF. The CDR3, as DNA: TGTGCCAGCAGCCTGGACGGGGGCAATCAGCCCCAGCATTTT.

The sample holds a few counts of this clonotype. This chain joins TRBV10-3 and TRBJ2-2; 8 bases line up with TRBD1. This CDR3 spans 16 amino acids. CDR1 and CDR2 (germline): ENHRY, SYGVKD. After removal of 2 bases from V and 4 bases from J, the junction contained 6 bases not matched to a gene. The CDR3 is CAISERQGAITGELFF. DNA of the CDR3: TGTGCCATCAGTGAGAGGCAGGGGGCGATCACCGGGGAGCTGTTTTTT.

Here the CDR3 reads CASSAGTSGGHNEQFF. CDR3 in DNA: TGTGCCAGCAGCGCGGGAACTAGCGGGGGGCACAATGAGCAGTTCTTC. The V call is TRBV9, the J call TRBJ2-1; 12 nucleotides line up with TRBD2. CDR1 is SGDLS, CDR2 YYNGEE, per germline. The V and J ends lost 3 bases and 5 bases, in that order; junction bases with no gene match: 6. The length of the CDR3 is 16 residues. Based on the CDR3 plus reference TRBV9 and TRBJ2-1, the full variable domain is DSGVTQTPKHLITATGQRVTLRCSPRSGDLSVYWYQQSLDQGLQFLIQYYNGEERAKGNILERFSAQQFPDLHSELNLSSLELGDSALYFCASSAGTSGGHNEQFFGPGTRLTVL.

This clonotype was detected a few times. This chain uses TRBV15 with TRBJ2-3, with D hard to call. There are 14 residues in the CDR3. Trimming stripped 0 bases from V and 2 bases from J, with 6 bases between. Germline CDR1 and CDR2: LNHNV and YYDKDF (reference sequence). This CDR3 reads CATSREDVTDTQYF. The DNA of the CDR3 is TGTGCCACCAGCAGAGAAGACGTCACAGATACGCAGTATTTT.

The chain carries TRBV11-2 and TRBJ2-2; 12 positions match TRBD2. V was pared by 6 bases and J by 6 bases, with 11 bases of the junction left unmatched. The CDR3 runs 17 residues. From germline, CDR1 is SGHAT and CDR2 FQNNGV. CDR3 sequence (DNA): TGTGCCAGCAGGCGTTTAACTAGCGGGGGGCTTGCCGGGGAGCTGTTTTTT. This gives the protein CASRRLTSGGLAGELFF.

V is TRBV11-2 and J is TRBJ2-7, with 10 bases fitting TRBD2. CDR3 length: 15 residues. Germline values: CDR1 SGHAT, CDR2 FQNNGV. The V gene end was trimmed by 2 bases and the J gene end by 6 bases; junction bases not matched to a gene: 7. The CDR3 DNA reads as TGTGCCAGCAGCTTAACGAGCGGGGGGGCTTCCGAGCAGTACTTC. It yields the protein CASSLTSGGASEQYF.

The table lists this clonotype with many counts. The rearrangement links TRBV10-3 to TRBJ1-2; D call uncertain. Germline CDR1 reads ENHRY; CDR2 reads SYGVKD. V was clipped by 3 bases and J by 1 base, with 9 bases between them. This CDR3 comprises 14 residues. CDR3 in DNA: TGTGCCATCAGTGATAAGAGAGATAACTATGGCTACACCTTC. Translation gives CAISDKRDNYGYTF.

V is TRBV7-6 and J is TRBJ2-2; D could derive from TRBD1 or TRBD2 (5 bases each). The V end was cut by 7 bases, the J end by 0 bases, with 33 bases between. The CDR3 spans 22 residues. The germline V gene encodes CDR1 SGHVS and CDR2 FNYEAQ. The CDR3 sequence: CASTPSRWGSSPIIANTGELFF. The CDR3 DNA reads as TGTGCCAGCACCCCAAGTCGGTGGGGGAGCTCCCCGATAATCGCGAACACCGGGGAGCTGTTTTTT.

This clonotype was observed a few times. The CDR3 spells CASSLAGGQYNEQFF. The CDR3 region has the DNA TGCGCCAGCAGTTTAGCGGGAGGGCAGTACAATGAGCAGTTCTTC. The chain recombines TRBV10-2 with TRBJ2-1, with 11 bases matching TRBD2. The CDR3 sequence is 15 residues long. Germline lookup yields CDR1 WSHSY and CDR2 SAAADI. The trim removed 5 bases at V and 4 bases at J, leaving 4 bases unmatched.

The rearrangement links TRBV28 to TRBJ2-7; perhaps TRBD2 as D (6 bases). The ends were cut back, 2 bases at V and 0 bases at J, with 20 bases in the middle. Germline V CDR1 and CDR2: MDHEN, SYDVKM. This CDR3 is 18 amino acids long. The CDR3: CASSLIVSLGRSSYEQYF. The CDR3 bases are TGTGCCAGCAGTTTAATCGTGAGCCTTGGGAGGAGCTCCTACGAGCAGTACTTC. The full variable domain, with the rest looked up from reference TRBV28 and TRBJ2-7, is DVKVTQSSRYLVKRTGEKVFLECVQDMDHENMFWYRQDPGLGLRLIYFSYDVKMKEKGDIPEGYSVSREKKERFSLILESASTNQTSMYLCASSLIVSLGRSSYEQYFGPGTRLTVT.

This clonotype was found a few times. V is TRBV9 and J is TRBJ2-4; 11 bases fit TRBD2. The CDR3 covers 14 residues. CDR1 is SGDLS and CDR2 is YYNGEE in the germline V gene. V lost 4 bases, J lost 13 bases, and 10 bases stayed unmatched. The CDR3 DNA reads TGTGCCAGCAGCTCCCGGTTAGCGGGAGGGCCCCAGTACTTC. Translating it yields CASSSRLAGGPQYF.

This clonotype was detected only a few times. The J gene is TRBJ2-3, the V gene TRBV15; D is ambiguous. The CDR3 is made up of 14 amino acids. V was pared by 1 base and J by 3 bases, with 8 bases between. Germline V gene sequence: CDR1 LNHNV, CDR2 YYDKDF (reference sequence). As DNA, the CDR3 is TGTGCCACCAGCAGAGGAGACGGTACAGATACGCAGTATTTT. It translates to CATSRGDGTDTQYF.

This clonotype has more than one count but fewer than ten. The chain couples TRBV5-1 to TRBJ1-1, with 9 bases that match TRBD1. V shed 2 bases and J 7 bases; nucleotides not matched to a gene: 9. The CDR3 contains 15 residues. Germline CDR1 is SGHRS and CDR2 is YFSETQ. CDR3 nucleotide sequence: TGCGCCAGCAGCTTAATGACGGGACAGGGCCGTGAAGCTTTCTTT. It is translated as CASSLMTGQGREAFF.

V gene TRBV11-2 combines with J gene TRBJ1-4; 7 bases fit TRBD1. The trim removed 6 bases at V and 8 bases at J, leaving 12 bases unmatched. The germline V gene has CDR1 SGHAT and CDR2 FQNNGV. The CDR3 runs to 15 residues. The CDR3 protein is CASRRPGRGEEKLFF. The CDR3 DNA follows: TGTGCCAGCAGGCGACCAGGCAGGGGGGAAGAAAAACTGTTTTTT.

This sequence joins TRBV5-6 and TRBJ2-1; TRBD2 matches 11 bases. This CDR3 is 15 amino acids long. CDR1 is SGHDT, CDR2 YYEEEE, per germline. V trimming: 6 bases; J trimming: 3 bases; junction bases outside the gene matches: 5. This chain's CDR3 is CASTFLAGGYNEQFF. The CDR3 DNA reads as TGTGCCAGCACCTTCCTAGCGGGAGGCTACAATGAGCAGTTCTTC.

In this sample, this clonotype turned up many times. V gene TRBV7-9 combines with J gene TRBJ2-1, with D possibly matching TRBD2 (6 bases). This CDR3 comprises 15 residues. V dropped 5 bases and J dropped 6 bases, with 17 bases sitting between them. Germline loops: CDR1 SEHNR, CDR2 FQNEAQ (reference sequence). The CDR3 DNA reads as TGTGCCAGCAGCCCCCACGGGAGTAGCGCCAATGAGCAGTTCTTC. Translation gives CASSPHGSSANEQFF.

This clonotype was seen only a few times. The chain carries TRBV29-1 and TRBJ2-3; the D gene could be TRBD1 or TRBD2 (6 bases each). The V end lost 6 bases, the J end lost 0 bases, and 13 bases lay between the germline ends. This CDR3 spans 14 amino acids. Germline lookup yields CDR1 SQVTM and CDR2 ANQGSEA. Here the CDR3 DNA reads TGCAGCGTGATGGGGGGCCCAAGCACAGATACGCAGTATTTT. Encoded protein: CSVMGGPSTDTQYF.

Only a few counts were recorded for this clonotype. V and J are TRBV6-2 or TRBV6-3 and TRBJ2-7; 11 positions match TRBD1. Unmatched junction bases numbered 4, after V lost 6 bases and J lost 3 bases. The CDR3 spans 14 residues. CDR1 and CDR2 from the germline V gene are MNHEY and SVGEGT. In nucleotides, the CDR3 is TGTGCCAGCAGCAGGACAGGGGGCAACTACGAGCAGTACTTC. Amino acids: CASSRTGGNYEQYF.